The clone carrying this TCR beta chain showed up many times. There were no patients who had received any treatment before thyroid surgery. Using MiXCR, TCRdb re-called clones from the PCR reads. The sample consists of 25,000 to 35,000 clones, less than 30% of them appearing once. Trimming cost V 1 base and J 0 bases, with 13 bases left between them. This CDR3 is 17 amino acids long. Germline V gene lookup returns CDR1 SGHTA and CDR2 FQGNSA. The entry originates in a study of metastatic and nonmetastatic thyroid tumors. The genes are TRBV7-2 and TRBJ1-3, with a possible D match to TRBD1 (5 bases). The receptor was isolated from a female donor with papillary thyroid cancer or a benign thyroid nodule (not recorded which). Some clones in this sample may be carry-over from other donors' samples. The specimen sequenced was blood. The CDR3 loop reads CASSLGLGLYSGNTIYF. In DNA, the CDR3 is TGTGCCAGCAGCTTAGGCTTGGGACTGTACTCTGGAAACACCATATATTTT.